This T cell receptor beta chain was identified during a study of CD8 T cells in Susac syndrome (dated by TCRdb to 2018 to 2020). A note on the overall study: Among the sequenced Susac syndrome patients, about six had clinically active disease and about 8 were in clinical remission. At the time of blood withdrawal, Susac syndrome patients were either therapy-naive, taking corticosteroids (with some also receiving IVIg), or on IVIg alone. Repertoire sequencing was used to test whether CD8+ T cell activation and differentiation in Susac syndrome was antigen driven.

With regard to this clonotype: It has no known antigen specificity. Base qualities were left out, and no much larger clone turns up one base away.

Compared with germline, V lacks 4 bases and J lacks 8 bases; bases without a gene match: 5. The CDR3 starts with the cysteine, ends with the phenylalanine, and has 13 residues. The retained sequence is limited to the CDR3, 39 bases, with the frame set at the first base. Per the germline V gene (reference sequence), PRHDT is the CDR1 and FYEKMQ is the CDR2. RNA was extracted using the RNeasy kit, and about 0.45 to 1 ug of the RNA was reverse transcribed with random hexamers. The immunoSEQ multiplex PCR assay, which covers 54 Vbeta and 13 Jbeta segments, was used to amplify TCR beta CDR3 regions. Bias from PCR amplification was corrected by using a synthetic template baseline for primer optimization and for computational correction. Per the source publication's procedure: Reads were annotated to V, D and J genes per IMGT and analyzed with immunoSEQ Analyzer, keeping only productive sequences. Clonality was computed as one minus Shannon entropy normalized by log2 of the number of productive unique sequences. For each patient and control, public and private clones were evaluated among the 100 most prevalent clones. Clones were defined as Susac-specific when absent from the healthy and MS cohorts, from approximately 1,100 published viral clones and from other ImmuneACCESS disease sequences. TCRdb took the public reads, trimmed them with fastp at Q25, ran MiXCR for clone calling and kept in-frame beta chains. Each CDR3 protein appears once, grouped with its most common genes and DNA. These V and J calls originate from TCRdb's pipeline instead of the authors' own analysis. The sample table records approximately 190,000 distinct CDR3 sequences; approximately 94% of these occur just once. The ten biggest clones cover around 0.096% of the sample.

Paper-wide results and their limitations: The study acknowledged that relatively few individuals were included in the TCR sequencing and HLA analysis. In the CD4+ T cell repertoire of Susac syndrome patients, clonal expansion was not detected.

Peripheral blood CD8+ and CD4+ T cells from healthy donors, Susac syndrome patients and multiple sclerosis patients were profiled by high-throughput TCR beta sequencing. The Susac syndrome patients fulfilled recently defined diagnostic criteria for definite or probable disease. Bulk CD8+ and CD4+ T cells were purified magnetically by negative isolation, whereas CD8+ TEMRA cells were enriched by FACS. Blood was collected in EDTA tubes and processed within 24 hours, with PBMCs isolated through density gradient centrifugation. PBMCs intended for TCR sequencing were cryopreserved in liquid nitrogen and thawed later in a water bath at 37 degrees C. A purity of at least 90% was achieved for sorted or isolated CD4+, CD8+ and CD8+ TEMRA cells.

This chain is built from TRBV13 and TRBJ2-4; 7 central bases correspond to TRBD1. Sequencing was done on a sample of CD4+ T cells from PBMCs. The TCR comes from a human donor with Susac syndrome. The encoded CDR3 is CASSSDRADIQYF. The nucleotide sequence is TGTGCCAGCAGCTCAGACAGGGCCGACATTCAGTACTTC.